The 31 T cell receptor beta chains given below trace back to one sample, sequenced in a study of response to subunit inactivated influenza vaccine. TCRdb processed the RT-PCR reads anew with MiXCR; each CDR3 protein has one entry. Of 150,000 to 200,000 distinct CDR3 sequences listed, 12% were seen once; the top ten hold about 29%. These data were likewise used in another study, on T cells expressing NK-cell markers. Per that study: Libraries used 5'RACE template switching adding universal primer site and UMIs.

The source material was CD8+ T cells sorted from PBMCs, sampled roughly 12 days after vaccination. These receptors originate from a man aged 45 to 65 who received an inactivated influenza vaccine.

This sequence joins TRBV28 and TRBJ2-1; 10 positions agree with TRBD1. Germline CDR1 is MDHEN and CDR2 is SYDVKM. Trimming took 1 base from V and 8 from J; bases not matched to a gene: 5. The CDR3 is 15 amino acids. The CDR3 DNA follows: TGTGCCAGCAGTTTATTCGGGACAGGGGTTCATGAGCAGTTCTTC. Residues: CASSLFGTGVHEQFF.

The V call is TRBV27, the J call TRBJ2-7, with 10 bases fitting TRBD1. The germline V gene encodes CDR1 MNHEY and CDR2 SMNVEV (reference sequence). The CDR3 has 14 residues. V trimming: 8 bases; J trimming: 6 bases; junction bases outside the gene matches: 10. This chain's CDR3 is CASGTGTGVVEQYF. DNA of the CDR3: TGTGCCAGCGGTACCGGGACAGGGGTGGTCGAGCAGTACTTC.

As concerns this clonotype: A read error may account for a junction end that differs from germline. V usage is TRBV11-1 and J usage is TRBJ2-1; tentatively, D is TRBD1 or TRBD2 (5 bases each). This CDR3 has 18 residues. Germline values: CDR1 SGHAT, CDR2 FQDESV (reference sequence). The CDR3 loop reads CASSPPRGVGPSHNEQFF. As DNA, the CDR3 is TGTGCCAGCAGCCCTCCTCGAGGGGTGGGCCCCTCCCACAATGAGCAGTTCTTC.

This clonotype was seen a single time. The chain recombines TRBV24-1 with TRBJ2-2; D gene unclear. V lost 0 bases to trimming and J lost 7 bases, with 11 bases between them. CDR3 length equals 15 residues. Germline values: CDR1 KGHDR, CDR2 SFDVKD. CDR3 residues: CATSDLLSHIGELFF. The DNA of the CDR3 is TGTGCCACCAGTGATTTGCTTTCTCACATCGGGGAGCTGTTTTTT.

This clonotype showed up many times. This chain connects TRBV30 to TRBJ2-1; 11 positions agree with TRBD2. Germline V gene sequence: CDR1 GTSNPN, CDR2 SVGIG (reference sequence). CDR3 length: 17 residues. Germline trimming cut 1 base from V and 2 bases from J; bases unmatched to any gene: 7. CDR3 nucleotide sequence: TGTGCCTGGAGTGGTGGTAGCGGGGGGGCGGCCTACAATGAGCAGTTCTTC. Its protein is CAWSGGSGGAAYNEQFF.

Many counts were recorded for this clonotype. This chain joins TRBV27 and TRBJ2-3; 7 bases agree with TRBD2. V gave up 5 bases and J gave up 2 bases; unmatched junction bases: 10. The CDR3 contains 16 residues. Germline assignment: CDR1 MNHEY and CDR2 SMNVEV (reference sequence). CDR3 coding DNA: TGTGCCAGCAGTCCCCGCCAGCGGGGCACCACAGATACGCAGTATTTT. Translation: CASSPRQRGTTDTQYF.

This chain joins TRBV11-2 and TRBJ2-7; perhaps TRBD1 as D (6 bases). V lost 5 bases to trimming and J lost 0 bases, with 14 bases between them. Looked up from germline, CDR1 is SGHAT and CDR2 is FQNNGV. This CDR3 has 15 amino acids. This CDR3 reads CASSPTWTASYEQYF. The CDR3, as DNA: TGTGCCAGCAGCCCTACGTGGACAGCCTCCTACGAGCAGTACTTC.

In DNA, the CDR3 is TGTGCCAGCAGCTTGAAGGGGGAGGCCTACAATGAGCAGTTCTTC. Residues: CASSLKGEAYNEQFF. The chain has TRBV5-6 and TRBJ2-1; D possibly matches TRBD1 or TRBD2 (6 bases each). V lost 1 base to trimming and J lost 2 bases, with 10 bases between them. The germline V gene encodes CDR1 SGHDT and CDR2 YYEEEE. This CDR3 is 15 amino acids long.

The chain uses TRBV7-3 and TRBJ2-1; a possible D gene is TRBD2 (6 bases). CDR1 and CDR2 from the germline V gene are SGHTA and FQGTGA. Trimming pared 2 bases from V and 4 bases from J, leaving 12 bases between. The CDR3 is made up of 15 amino acids. The chain's CDR3 is CASSLVAGRYNEQFF. DNA for the CDR3: TGTGCCAGCAGCTTAGTTGCCGGGAGATACAATGAGCAGTTCTTC.

This clonotype was counted a few times. The J gene is TRBJ2-7, the V gene TRBV28; D remains unclear. This CDR3 is built from 11 residues. Trimming shortened V by 2 bases and J by 8 bases, and 7 bases separated the two germline ends. The germline V gene encodes CDR1 MDHEN and CDR2 SYDVKM. The CDR3 DNA reads TGTGCCAGCAGTTTACGGGTCCAGCAGTACTTC. Amino acids: CASSLRVQQYF.

This clonotype was counted many times. The chain links TRBV3-1 to TRBJ2-1, with no clear D. V was clipped by 3 bases and J by 5 bases, with 5 bases between them. The length of the CDR3 is 12 residues. Germline assignment: CDR1 LGHDT and CDR2 YNNKEL (reference sequence). CDR3 amino acids: CASSQVDNEQFF. The DNA for the CDR3 is TGTGCCAGCAGCCAGGTTGACAATGAGCAGTTCTTC.

This clonotype has just a few counts. The chain carries TRBV5-6 and TRBJ1-2, with D uncertain. The germline V and J ends were trimmed by 4 bases and 0 bases, with 10 bases remaining between them. The germline CDR1 and CDR2 sequences are SGHDT and YYEEEE. The CDR3 sequence is 14 residues long. CDR3 sequence (DNA): TGTGCCAGCAGCCTCTTGGCGGCTAACTATGGCTACACCTTC. It yields the protein CASSLLAANYGYTF.

This sequence joins TRBV20-1 and TRBJ2-1, with D perhaps matching TRBD1 (5 bases). V was cut by 0 bases and J by 0 bases, with 18 bases left in between. Per the germline V gene, CDR1 is DFQATT and CDR2 is SNEGSKA (reference sequence). This CDR3 spans 18 amino acids. CDR3 bases: TGCAGTGCTAGAGATTCAGGGTTAATGAAAAGCTCCTACAATGAGCAGTTCTTC. Translated, it gives CSARDSGLMKSSYNEQFF.

This clonotype has just a few counts. V is TRBV6-5 and J is TRBJ2-5, with TRBD1 matching 8 bases. The CDR3 runs 16 residues. The germline V gene encodes CDR1 MNHEY and CDR2 SVGAGI. V dropped 0 bases and J dropped 4; count of bases not matched to a gene: 7. The CDR3 bases are TGTGCCAGCAGTTACTCTCAGGGGGCTTTTTCAGAGACCCAGTACTTC. Its protein product is CASSYSQGAFSETQYF.

V is TRBV6-5 and J is TRBJ1-4; D remains ambiguous. CDR1 is MNHEY and CDR2 is SVGAGI in the germline V gene. The CDR3 sequence is 15 residues long. The V end lost 0 bases, the J end lost 8 bases, and 13 bases lay between the germline ends. The chain's CDR3 is CASSYSPELGEKLFF. The CDR3 nucleotides read TGTGCCAGCAGTTACTCGCCGGAGTTGGGAGAAAAACTGTTTTTT.

The chain combines TRBV19 with TRBJ1-1; D is unclear. The CDR3 runs 13 residues. Germline V gives CDR1 LNHDA, CDR2 SQIVND (reference sequence). Between the trimmed V and J ends, which lost 3 bases and 0 bases, there was a span of 5 bases. CDR3 amino acids: CASSILLNTEAFF. In DNA, the CDR3 is TGTGCCAGTAGTATTTTGCTGAACACTGAAGCTTTCTTT.

This chain joins TRBV28 and TRBJ1-1, with 7 bases identical to TRBD1. Per the germline V gene, CDR1 is MDHEN and CDR2 is SYDVKM. The ends lost 1 base at V and 5 bases at J; junction bases unmatched: 4. The CDR3 runs to 14 residues. DNA for the CDR3: TGTGCCAGCAGTTTATCAAGGGGGCGGACTGAAGCTTTCTTT. Its translation: CASSLSRGRTEAFF.

This sequence joins TRBV7-8 and TRBJ2-3; TRBD1 matches 8 bases. This CDR3 has 17 amino acids. Losses at the gene ends were 0 bases for V and 4 bases for J; bases not matched to a gene: 9. Germline CDR1 reads SGHVS; CDR2 reads FQNEAQ. The CDR3 bases are TGTGCCAGCAGCTTAGCGGCAGGGGGCAGTAAAGCAGATACGCAGTATTTT. This sequence encodes CASSLAAGGSKADTQYF.

There are many counts of this clonotype. The chain joins TRBV29-1 to TRBJ2-1; D ambiguous. Germline CDR1 reads SQVTM; CDR2 reads ANQGSEA. The V and J ends lost 4 bases and 3 bases respectively, with 13 bases between them. There are 14 residues in the CDR3. CDR3 residues: CSVVGHMSYNEQFF. The CDR3 DNA reads TGCAGCGTTGTAGGGCACATGAGCTACAATGAGCAGTTCTTC.

The gene calls are TRBV9 and TRBJ2-5; D tentatively fits TRBD1 or TRBD2 (5 bases each). Trimming took off 0 bases at V and 1 base at J, with 10 bases between the two ends. This CDR3 has 15 residues. CDR1 is SGDLS, CDR2 YYNGEE, per germline. The DNA for the CDR3 is TGTGCCAGCAGCGTAGGAGGGGCCCTCCAAGAGACCCAGTACTTC. Amino acids: CASSVGGALQETQYF.

This clonotype was recorded at least ten times. The chain is built from TRBV20-1 and TRBJ2-7, with 11 bases aligning to TRBD2. The CDR3 sequence is 14 residues long. Germline V gives CDR1 DFQATT, CDR2 SNEGSKA (reference sequence). V lost 2 bases to trimming and J lost 5 bases; unmatched junction nucleotides: 5. The CDR3 loop is CSARQLAGVHEQYF. The CDR3 DNA reads as TGCAGTGCTAGACAACTAGCGGGAGTCCACGAGCAGTACTTC.

This clonotype was counted a few times. J is TRBJ2-7 and V is TRBV20-1; D assignment may be TRBD1 or TRBD2 (5 bases each). The CDR3 is made up of 11 amino acids. Germline V gene lookup returns CDR1 DFQATT and CDR2 SNEGSKA (reference sequence). The V end lost 4 bases, the J end lost 4 bases, and 8 bases lay between the germline ends. CDR3 protein: CSATWGYEQYF. The CDR3 nucleotides are TGCAGTGCTACCTGGGGGTACGAGCAGTACTTC.

The chain couples TRBV11-3 to TRBJ2-1; TRBD1 matches at 10 bases. CDR1 is SGHNT and CDR2 is YENEEA in the germline V gene. CDR3 length: 13 amino acids. Losses at the gene ends were 5 bases for V and 9 bases for J; bases not matched to a gene: 4. DNA for the CDR3: TGTGCCAGCAGCCCCGGGACAGGGGCTGAGCAGTTCTTC. Translated, it gives CASSPGTGAEQFF. Full variable domain (outside the CDR3, taken from reference TRBV11-3 and TRBJ2-1): EAGVVQSPRYKIIEKKQPVAFWCNPISGHNTLYWYLQNLGQGPELLIRYENEEAVDDSQLPKDRFSAERLKGVDSTLKIQPAELGDSAVYLCASSPGTGAEQFFGPGTRLTVL.

This rearrangement joins TRBV15 to TRBJ2-5, with TRBD1 matching 9 bases. The CDR3 runs to 18 residues. V lost 3 bases, J lost 5 bases, and 16 bases stayed unmatched. The V gene's germline CDR1 is LNHNV and CDR2 YYDKDF (reference sequence). The chain's CDR3 is CATSSSRLMDRGSETQYF. CDR3 sequence (DNA): TGTGCCACCAGCAGCTCAAGGCTTATGGACAGGGGATCTGAGACCCAGTACTTC.

This clonotype was seen a few times. The chain carries TRBV27 and TRBJ2-7; 9 nucleotides match TRBD2. The V gene's germline CDR1 is MNHEY and CDR2 SMNVEV (reference sequence). The length of the CDR3 is 14 residues. V was clipped by 5 bases and J by 2 bases; unmatched bases: 4. CDR3 loop: CASSPSGVPYEQYF. The CDR3 bases are TGTGCCAGCAGTCCTAGCGGGGTCCCCTACGAGCAGTACTTC.

The rearrangement links TRBV18 to TRBJ1-5, with D possibly matching TRBD1 (6 bases). The CDR3 is 14 residues long. The germline V gene has CDR1 KGHSH and CDR2 LQKENI. V was pared by 4 bases and J by 5 bases, with 12 bases between. CDR3: CASSRVGGYQPQHF. CDR3 DNA: TGTGCCAGCTCACGGGTCGGGGGCTATCAGCCCCAGCATTTT.

The rearrangement joins TRBV4-1 to TRBJ2-5; no clear D. The germline CDR1 and CDR2 sequences are MGHRA and YSYEKL. This CDR3 contains 14 residues. V lost 1 base to trimming and J lost 7 bases, with 13 bases between them. This chain's CDR3 is CASSQGGSMGTQYF. CDR3 coding DNA: TGCGCCAGCAGCCAAGGAGGCAGTATGGGGACCCAGTACTTC.

Worth noting for this clonotype: Since a much larger clone is just one base distant, this may be a read error. The chain links TRBV13 to TRBJ2-1, with D uncertain. This CDR3 is built from 11 residues. V was shortened by 2 bases and J by 8 bases, with 4 bases between the two germline ends. The germline V gene encodes CDR1 PRHDT and CDR2 FYEKMQ (reference sequence). This CDR3 is CASSLNYEQFF. The CDR3 DNA reads as TGTGCCAGCAGCTTAAACTATGAGCAGTTCTTC. The full variable domain, rest sourced from reference TRBV13 and TRBJ2-1, is AAGVIQSPRHLIKEKRETATLKCYPIPRHDTVYWYQQGPGQDPQFLISFYEKMQSDKGSIPDRFSAQQFSDYHSELNMSSLELGDSALYFCASSLNYEQFFGPGTRLTVL.

The V gene is TRBV28, the J gene TRBJ2-5; D perhaps matches TRBD1 (5 bases). The V end was cut by 3 bases, the J end by 1 base, with 18 bases between. Germline V lookup: CDR1 MDHEN, CDR2 SYDVKM. The CDR3 has 17 residues. CDR3 sequence (DNA): TGTGCCAGCAGTTTGTGGTTGGGCAGGGCCCTCCAAGAGACCCAGTACTTC. Translation gives CASSLWLGRALQETQYF.

The sample holds many counts of this clonotype. The chain links TRBV6-2 or TRBV6-3 to TRBJ2-7, with D perhaps matching TRBD1 (6 bases). The germline gives CDR1 MNHEY, CDR2 SVGEGT. V was clipped by 3 bases and J by 5 bases, with 11 bases between them. This CDR3 has 13 residues. CDR3 region: CASSYADSHEQYF. CDR3 bases: TGTGCCAGCAGTTATGCGGACAGCCACGAGCAGTACTTC.

This clonotype turned up a few times. The V gene is TRBV15, the J gene TRBJ2-2, with a tentative D call TRBD2 (5 bases). The germline V gene encodes CDR1 LNHNV and CDR2 YYDKDF (reference sequence). Trimming cost V 0 bases and J 9 bases, with 14 bases left between them. The CDR3 spans 15 residues. DNA of the CDR3: TGTGCCACCAGCAGAGATCTCGAGGGTCCTAGGGAGCTGTTTTTT. Translated: CATSRDLEGPRELFF.